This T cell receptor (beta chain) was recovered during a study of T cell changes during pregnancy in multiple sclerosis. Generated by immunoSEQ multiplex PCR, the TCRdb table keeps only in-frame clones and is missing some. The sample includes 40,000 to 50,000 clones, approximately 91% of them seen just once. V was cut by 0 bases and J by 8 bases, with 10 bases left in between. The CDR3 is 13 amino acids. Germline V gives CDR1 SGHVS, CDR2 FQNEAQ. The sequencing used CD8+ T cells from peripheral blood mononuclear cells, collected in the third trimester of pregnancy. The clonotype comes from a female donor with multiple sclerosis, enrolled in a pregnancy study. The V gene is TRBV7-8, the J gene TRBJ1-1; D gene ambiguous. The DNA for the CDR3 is TGTGCCAGCAGCTTAGCGGCCCGGGTCGAAGCTTTCTTT. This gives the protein CASSLAARVEAFF.